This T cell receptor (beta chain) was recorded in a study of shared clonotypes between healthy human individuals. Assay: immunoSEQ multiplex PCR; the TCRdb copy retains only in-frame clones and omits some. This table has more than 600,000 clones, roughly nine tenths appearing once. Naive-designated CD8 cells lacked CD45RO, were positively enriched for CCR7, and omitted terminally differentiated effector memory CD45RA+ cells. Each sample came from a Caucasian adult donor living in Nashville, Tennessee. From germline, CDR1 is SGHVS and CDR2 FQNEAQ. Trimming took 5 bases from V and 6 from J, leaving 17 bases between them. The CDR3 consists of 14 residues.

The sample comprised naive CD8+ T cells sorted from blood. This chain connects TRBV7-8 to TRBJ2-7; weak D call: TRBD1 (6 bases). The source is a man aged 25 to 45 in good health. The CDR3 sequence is CASSPAQGTLEQYF. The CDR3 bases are TGTGCCAGCAGCCCTGCCCAGGGGACGCTCGAGCAGTACTTC.